This TCR beta chain was profiled in a study of sequential checkpoint blockade in melanoma. The V and J ends lost 7 bases and 3 bases respectively, with 10 bases between them. The CDR3 is 13 amino acids. Per the germline V gene, CDR1 is MDHEN and CDR2 is SYDVKM. Treatment reported: randomized to nivolumab then ipilimumab (arm A) or the reverse (arm B). This clone is labeled medium-sized. This table comes from immunoSEQ multiplex PCR, and its TCRdb copy is limited to in-frame clones, with some not included. Among 17,000 or so clones listed, roughly 71% were seen once. The chain links TRBV28 to TRBJ1-3; tentatively, D is TRBD1 (5 bases). The origin of this receptor is a human donor with melanoma. This specimen was CD8+ T cells sorted from blood (inferred from file names), taken from a patient given nivolumab and ipilimumab in sequence. The CDR3 nucleotides read TGTGCCAGCACCGGGGGAGGTGGAAACACCATATATTTT. It yields the protein CASTGGGGNTIYF.